This T cell receptor (beta chain) was observed in a study of T-cell memory formation after mild COVID-19. Study conclusions and caveats: There was a balanced CD4/CD8 profile in clones contracting day 15 to 85, and later expanders leaned CD4+. In pre-infection memory, a portion of responding clones appeared, which suggested that cross-reactive memory joined. Most CD4+ clones that shrank were in CM and EM, while CD8+ ones turned up in EMRA.

TCRdb reprocessed the 5' RACE reads via MiXCR and lists one record per CDR3 protein. Of roughly 350,000 distinct CDR3 sequences in the sample, 25% to 30% were seen once. V was cut by 3 bases and J by 0 bases, with 9 bases left in between. The CDR3 is 15 amino acids. As regards this clonotype: The antigen remains unidentified.

The gene calls are TRBV12-3 or TRBV12-4 and TRBJ1-5; TRBD1 is a possible D gene (5 bases). The sample consisted of PBMCs or a T cell subset sorted from them (not recorded which). The origin of this receptor is an adult woman who had mild COVID-19 (a few samples of this study predate the infection). Cell type and time point are not known. The CDR3 region is CASSFEQVSNQPQHF. In nucleotides, the CDR3 is TGTGCCAGCAGTTTCGAACAGGTTAGCAATCAGCCCCAGCATTTT.